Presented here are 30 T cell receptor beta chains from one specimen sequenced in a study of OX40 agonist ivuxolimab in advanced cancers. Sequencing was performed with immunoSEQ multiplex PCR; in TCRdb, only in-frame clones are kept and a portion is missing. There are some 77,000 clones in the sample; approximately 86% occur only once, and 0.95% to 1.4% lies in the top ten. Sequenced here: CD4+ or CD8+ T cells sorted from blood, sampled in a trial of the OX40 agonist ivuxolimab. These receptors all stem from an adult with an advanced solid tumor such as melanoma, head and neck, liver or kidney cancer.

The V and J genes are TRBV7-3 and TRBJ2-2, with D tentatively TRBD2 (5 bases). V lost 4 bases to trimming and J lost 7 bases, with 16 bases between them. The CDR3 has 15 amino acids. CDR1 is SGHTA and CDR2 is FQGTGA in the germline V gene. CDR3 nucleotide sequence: TGTGCCAGCAGCTCTAGGGCGGGTGTTATCGGGGAGCTGTTTTTT. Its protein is CASSSRAGVIGELFF.

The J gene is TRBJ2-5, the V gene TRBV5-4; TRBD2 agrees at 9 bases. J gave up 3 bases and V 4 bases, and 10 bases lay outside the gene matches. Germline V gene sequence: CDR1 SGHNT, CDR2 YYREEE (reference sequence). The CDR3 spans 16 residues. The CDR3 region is CASSPQAGGSEETQYF. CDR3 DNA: TGTGCCAGCAGCCCTCAGGCGGGAGGGAGCGAAGAGACCCAGTACTTC.

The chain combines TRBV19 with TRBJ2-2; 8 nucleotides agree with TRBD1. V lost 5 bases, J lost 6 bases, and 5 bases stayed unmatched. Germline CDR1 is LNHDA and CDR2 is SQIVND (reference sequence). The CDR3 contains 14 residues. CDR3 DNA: TGTGCCAGTAGTCAGGTACAGGGGGCCGGGGAGCTGTTTTTT. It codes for CASSQVQGAGELFF.

The CDR3 is CASSQDRESSYEQYF. As DNA, the CDR3 is TGTGCCAGCAGCCAAGACAGGGAGAGCTCCTACGAGCAGTACTTC. The chain couples TRBV4-2 to TRBJ2-7; D is tentatively TRBD1 or TRBD2 (5 bases each). Trimming left V 0 bases short and J 0 bases short, with 9 bases between. CDR1 LGHNA and CDR2 YNFKEQ come from the germline V gene. The CDR3 loop spans 15 amino acids.

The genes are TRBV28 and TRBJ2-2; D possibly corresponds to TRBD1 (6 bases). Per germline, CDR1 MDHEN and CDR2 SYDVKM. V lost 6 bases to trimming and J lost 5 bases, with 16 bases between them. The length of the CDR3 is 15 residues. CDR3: CASSPSRGQTGELFF. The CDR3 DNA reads TGTGCCAGCAGCCCAAGTCGAGGACAGACCGGGGAGCTGTTTTTT.

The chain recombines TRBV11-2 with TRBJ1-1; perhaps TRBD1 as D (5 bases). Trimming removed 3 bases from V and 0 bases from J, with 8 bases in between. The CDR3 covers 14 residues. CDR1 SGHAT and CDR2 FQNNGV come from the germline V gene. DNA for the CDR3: TGTGCCAGCAGCTTGACAGTTATGAACACTGAAGCTTTCTTT. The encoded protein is CASSLTVMNTEAFF.

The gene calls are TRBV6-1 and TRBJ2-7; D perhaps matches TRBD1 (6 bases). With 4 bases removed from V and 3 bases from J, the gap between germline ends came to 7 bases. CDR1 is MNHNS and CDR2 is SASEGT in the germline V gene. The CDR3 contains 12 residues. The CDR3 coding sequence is TGTGCCAGCAGTGGGACAGTCTACGAGCAGTACTTC. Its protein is CASSGTVYEQYF.

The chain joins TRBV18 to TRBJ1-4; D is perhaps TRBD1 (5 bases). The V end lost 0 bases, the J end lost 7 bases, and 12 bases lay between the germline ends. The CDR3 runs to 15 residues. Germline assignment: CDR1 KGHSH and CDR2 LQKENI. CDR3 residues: CASSPPSGAGEKLFF. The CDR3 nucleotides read TGTGCCAGCTCACCACCGAGTGGGGCGGGTGAAAAACTGTTTTTT.

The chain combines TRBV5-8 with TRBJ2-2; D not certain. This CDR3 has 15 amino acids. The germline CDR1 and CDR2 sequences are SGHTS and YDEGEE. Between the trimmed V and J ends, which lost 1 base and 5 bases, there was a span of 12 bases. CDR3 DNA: TGTGCCAGCAGCTTGAATCTCCCCCAAACCGGGGAGCTGTTTTTT. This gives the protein CASSLNLPQTGELFF.

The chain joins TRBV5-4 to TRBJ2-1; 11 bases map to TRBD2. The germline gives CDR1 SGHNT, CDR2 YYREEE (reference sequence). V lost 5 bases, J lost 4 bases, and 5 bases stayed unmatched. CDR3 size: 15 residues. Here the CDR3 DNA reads TGTGCCAGCAGTACCGGGACTAGCGGTTACAATGAGCAGTTCTTC. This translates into CASSTGTSGYNEQFF.

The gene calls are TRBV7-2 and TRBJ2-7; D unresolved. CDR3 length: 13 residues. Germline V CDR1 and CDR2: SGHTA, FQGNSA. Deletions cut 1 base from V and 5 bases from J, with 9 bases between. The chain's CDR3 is CASSLGLLDEQYF. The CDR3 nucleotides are TGTGCCAGCAGCTTAGGACTTCTTGACGAGCAGTACTTC. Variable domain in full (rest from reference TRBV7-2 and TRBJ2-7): GAGVSQSPSNKVTEKGKDVELRCDPISGHTALYWYRQSLGQGLEFLIYFQGNSAPDKSGLPSDRFSAERTGGSVSTLTIQRTQQEDSAVYLCASSLGLLDEQYFGPGTRLTVT.

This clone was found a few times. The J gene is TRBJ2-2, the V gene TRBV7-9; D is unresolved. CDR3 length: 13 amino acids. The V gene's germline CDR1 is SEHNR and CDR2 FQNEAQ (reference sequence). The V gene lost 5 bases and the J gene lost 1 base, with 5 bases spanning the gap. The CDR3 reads CASSERNTGELFF. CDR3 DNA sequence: TGTGCCAGCAGCGAGCGGAACACCGGGGAGCTGTTTTTT.

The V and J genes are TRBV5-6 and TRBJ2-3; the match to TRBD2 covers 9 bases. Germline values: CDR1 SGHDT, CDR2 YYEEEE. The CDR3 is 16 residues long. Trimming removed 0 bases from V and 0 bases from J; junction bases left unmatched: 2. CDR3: CASSLGGGASTDTQYF. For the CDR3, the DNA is TGTGCCAGCAGCTTGGGCGGGGGGGCTAGCACAGATACGCAGTATTTT.

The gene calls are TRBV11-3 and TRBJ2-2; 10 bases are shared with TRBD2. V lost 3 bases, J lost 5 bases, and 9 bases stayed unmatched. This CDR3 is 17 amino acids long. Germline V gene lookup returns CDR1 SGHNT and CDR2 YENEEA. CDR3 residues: CASSFSTGLAVTGELFF. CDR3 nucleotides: TGTGCCAGCAGCTTCTCTACAGGACTAGCGGTGACCGGGGAGCTGTTTTTT.

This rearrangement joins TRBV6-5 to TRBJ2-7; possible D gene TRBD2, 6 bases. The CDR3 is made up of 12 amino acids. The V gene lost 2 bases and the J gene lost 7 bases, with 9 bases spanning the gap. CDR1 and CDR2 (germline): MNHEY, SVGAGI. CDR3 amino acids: CASSYGGKEQYF. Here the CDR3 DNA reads TGTGCCAGCAGTTACGGAGGGAAAGAGCAGTACTTC.

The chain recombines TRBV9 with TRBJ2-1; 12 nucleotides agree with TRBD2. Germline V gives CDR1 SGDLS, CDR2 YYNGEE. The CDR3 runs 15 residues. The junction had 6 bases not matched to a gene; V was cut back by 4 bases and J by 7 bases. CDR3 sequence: CASSRGLAGLNEQFF. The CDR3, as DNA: TGTGCCAGCAGCCGGGGACTAGCGGGTCTAAATGAGCAGTTCTTC.

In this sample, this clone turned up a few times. The CDR3 is CAWSVSLNTEAFF. CDR3 DNA sequence: TGTGCCTGGAGTGTATCGCTGAACACTGAAGCTTTCTTT. This chain joins TRBV30 and TRBJ1-1; D unresolved. The CDR3 runs to 13 residues. V was shortened by 0 bases and J by 0 bases, with 5 bases between the two germline ends. The germline V gene encodes CDR1 GTSNPN and CDR2 SVGIG (reference sequence). The variable domain in full, with the rest retrieved from reference TRBV30 and TRBJ1-1, is SQTIHQWPATLVQPVGSPLSLECTVEGTSNPNLYWYRQAAGRGLQLLFYSVGIGQISSEVPQNLSASRPQDRQFILSSKKLLLSDSGFYLCAWSVSLNTEAFFGQGTRLTVV.

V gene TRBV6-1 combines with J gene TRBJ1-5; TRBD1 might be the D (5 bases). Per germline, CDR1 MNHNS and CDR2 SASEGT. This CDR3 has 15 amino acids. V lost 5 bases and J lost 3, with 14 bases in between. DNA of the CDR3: TGTGCCAGCAGTCCGTGGCAGGGTATCAATCAGCCCCAGCATTTT. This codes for CASSPWQGINQPQHF.

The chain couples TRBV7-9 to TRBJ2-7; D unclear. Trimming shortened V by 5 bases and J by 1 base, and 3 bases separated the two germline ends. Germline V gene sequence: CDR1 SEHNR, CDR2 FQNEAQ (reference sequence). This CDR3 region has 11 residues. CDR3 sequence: CASSPSYEQYF. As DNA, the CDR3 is TGTGCCAGCAGCCCATCCTACGAGCAGTACTTC. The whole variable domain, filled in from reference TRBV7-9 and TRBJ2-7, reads DTGVSQNPRHKITKRGQNVTFRCDPISEHNRLYWYRQTLGQGPEFLTYFQNEAQLEKSRLLSDRFSAERPKGSFSTLEIQRTEQGDSAMYLCASSPSYEQYFGPGTRLTVT.

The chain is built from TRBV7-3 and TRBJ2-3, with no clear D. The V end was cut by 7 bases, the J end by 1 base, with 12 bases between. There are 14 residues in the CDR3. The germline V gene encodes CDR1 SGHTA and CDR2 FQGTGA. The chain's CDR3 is CASTPSAGTDTQYF. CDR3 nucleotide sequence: TGTGCCAGCACCCCCAGTGCTGGCACAGATACGCAGTATTTT.

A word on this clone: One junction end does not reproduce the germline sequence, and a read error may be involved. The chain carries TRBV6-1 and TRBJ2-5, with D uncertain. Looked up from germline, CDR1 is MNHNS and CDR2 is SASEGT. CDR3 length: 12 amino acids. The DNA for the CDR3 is TGTGCCGGCAGTGAGCCGCGGGAGACCCAGTACTTC. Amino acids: CAGSEPRETQYF.

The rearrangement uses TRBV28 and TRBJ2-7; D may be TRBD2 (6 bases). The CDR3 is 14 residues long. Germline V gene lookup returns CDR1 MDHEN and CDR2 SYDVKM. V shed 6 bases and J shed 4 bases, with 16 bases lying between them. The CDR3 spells CASRASDPPYEQYF. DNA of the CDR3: TGTGCCAGCAGGGCTAGCGACCCCCCTTACGAGCAGTACTTC.

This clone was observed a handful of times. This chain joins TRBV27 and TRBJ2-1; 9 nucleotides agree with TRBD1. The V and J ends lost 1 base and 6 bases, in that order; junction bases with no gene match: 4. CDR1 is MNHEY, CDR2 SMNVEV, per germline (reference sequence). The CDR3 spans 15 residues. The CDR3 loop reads CASSLWGTGFNEQFF. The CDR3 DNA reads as TGTGCCAGCAGTTTATGGGGGACAGGGTTCAATGAGCAGTTCTTC.

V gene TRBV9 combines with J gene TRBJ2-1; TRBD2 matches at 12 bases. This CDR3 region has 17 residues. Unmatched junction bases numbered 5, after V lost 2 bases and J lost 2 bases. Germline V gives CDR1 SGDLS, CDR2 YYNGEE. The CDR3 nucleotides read TGTGCCAGCAGCGTCCTAGCGGGAGGGCCGCCCTACAATGAGCAGTTCTTC. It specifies CASSVLAGGPPYNEQFF.

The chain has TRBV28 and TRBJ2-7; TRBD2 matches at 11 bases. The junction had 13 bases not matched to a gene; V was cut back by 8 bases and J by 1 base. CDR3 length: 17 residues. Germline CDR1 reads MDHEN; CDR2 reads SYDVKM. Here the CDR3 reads CASSSGLAGGGSYEQYF. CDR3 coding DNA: TGTGCCAGCTCCTCGGGGCTAGCGGGAGGTGGGTCCTACGAGCAGTACTTC.

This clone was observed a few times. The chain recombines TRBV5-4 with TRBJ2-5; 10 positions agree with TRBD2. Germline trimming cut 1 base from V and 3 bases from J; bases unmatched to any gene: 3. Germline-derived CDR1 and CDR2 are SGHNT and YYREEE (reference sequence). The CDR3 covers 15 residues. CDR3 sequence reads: CASSLKLAGKETQYF. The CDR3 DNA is TGTGCCAGCAGCTTGAAACTAGCGGGAAAAGAGACCCAGTACTTC.

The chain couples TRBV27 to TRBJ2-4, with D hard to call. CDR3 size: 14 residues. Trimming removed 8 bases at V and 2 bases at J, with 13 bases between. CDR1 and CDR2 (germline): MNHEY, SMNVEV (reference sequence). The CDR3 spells CASSLDGSKNIQYF. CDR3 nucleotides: TGTGCCAGCTCCCTAGATGGGTCCAAAAACATTCAGTACTTC.

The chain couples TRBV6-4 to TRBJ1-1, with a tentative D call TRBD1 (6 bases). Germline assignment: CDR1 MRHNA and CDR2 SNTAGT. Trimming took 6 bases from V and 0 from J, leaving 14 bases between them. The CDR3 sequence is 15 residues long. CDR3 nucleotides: TGTGCCAGCAGACTAGGACAGTCAATGAACACTGAAGCTTTCTTT. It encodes CASRLGQSMNTEAFF.

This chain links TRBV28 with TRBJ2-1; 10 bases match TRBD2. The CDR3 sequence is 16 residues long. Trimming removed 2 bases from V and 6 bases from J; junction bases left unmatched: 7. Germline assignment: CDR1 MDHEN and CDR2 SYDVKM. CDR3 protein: CASSLGSSGRGNEQFF. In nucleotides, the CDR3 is TGTGCCAGCAGTTTAGGATCTAGCGGGAGAGGCAATGAGCAGTTCTTC.

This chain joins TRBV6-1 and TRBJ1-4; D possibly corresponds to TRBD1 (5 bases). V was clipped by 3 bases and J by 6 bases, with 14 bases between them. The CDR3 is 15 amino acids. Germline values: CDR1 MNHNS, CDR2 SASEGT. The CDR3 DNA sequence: TGTGCCAGCAGTGACAACACCGGGGGTTATGAAAAACTGTTTTTT. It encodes CASSDNTGGYEKLFF.